Listed here are 27 T cell receptor beta chains from one sample, sequenced in a study of blood T cell repertoires in COVID-19. TCRdb's table, derived via immunoSEQ multiplex PCR, lists solely in-frame clones and lacks some. In the table there are around 250,000 clones, approximately 86% of which are singletons. The sample was peripheral blood. These receptors all stem from a man aged 40-55 years with active or convalescent COVID-19.

The J gene is TRBJ2-7, the V gene TRBV13, with TRBD2 matching 10 bases. V dropped 5 bases and J dropped 9; count of bases not matched to a gene: 7. The CDR3 extends over 13 amino acids. Germline CDR1 reads PRHDT; CDR2 reads FYEKMQ (reference sequence). The CDR3 DNA is TGTGCCAGCAGCGGGGGATCTAGCGGGAGGCAGTACTTC. Encoded protein: CASSGGSSGRQYF.

The J gene is TRBJ1-1, the V gene TRBV30; D is unclear. The CDR3 has 13 amino acids. V was clipped by 1 base and J by 2 bases, with 8 bases between them. Germline assignment: CDR1 GTSNPN and CDR2 SVGIG (reference sequence). CDR3: CAWSEVRNTEAFF. As DNA, the CDR3 is TGTGCCTGGAGTGAAGTCAGAAACACTGAAGCTTTCTTT.

The chain recombines TRBV12-3 or TRBV12-4 with TRBJ2-3; D is possibly TRBD1 (6 bases). This CDR3 is built from 13 residues. The V gene lost 8 bases and the J gene lost 2 bases, with 11 bases spanning the gap. CDR3 DNA: TGTGCCAGCCGGGACACCTACACAGATACGCAGTATTTT. It encodes CASRDTYTDTQYF.

With respect to this clone: The same CDR3 arises from other DNA sequences in this sample as well. The rearrangement joins TRBV5-4 to TRBJ2-7; D ambiguous. Germline values: CDR1 SGHNT, CDR2 YYREEE (reference sequence). The CDR3 consists of 13 residues. V gave up 0 bases and J gave up 3 bases, with 7 bases separating them. The CDR3 coding sequence is TGTGCCAGCAGCTTGGAAACTGGCTACGAGCAGTACTTC. Translated, it gives CASSLETGYEQYF.

This clone was detected only once. DNA of the CDR3: TGTGCCAGCAGCTTAGGGTCCAGTGGGAGGACCGGGGAGCTGTTTTTT. It encodes CASSLGSSGRTGELFF. The rearrangement links TRBV7-6 to TRBJ2-2; tentative D call: TRBD2 (6 bases). The V end lost 1 base, the J end lost 5 bases, and 14 bases lay between the germline ends. The CDR3 totals 16 residues. The V gene's germline CDR1 is SGHVS and CDR2 FNYEAQ.

This chain links TRBV6-5 with TRBJ2-7, with TRBD1 as a possible D gene (6 bases). The CDR3 totals 15 residues. V lost 1 base, J lost 0 bases, and 10 bases lay in between. CDR1 is MNHEY and CDR2 is SVGAGI in the germline V gene. The CDR3 coding sequence is TGTGCCAGCAGTTACTTCACAGGGAGCTCCTACGAGCAGTACTTC. Residues: CASSYFTGSSYEQYF.

The CDR3 coding sequence is TGTGCCAGCTCACCTCGGGGTGATAGGAATTCACCCCTCCACTTT. Protein sequence: CASSPRGDRNSPLHF. V usage is TRBV18 and J usage is TRBJ1-6; D uncertain. The CDR3 loop spans 15 amino acids. V shed 3 bases and J shed 7 bases, with 13 bases lying between them. CDR1 and CDR2 from the germline V gene are KGHSH and LQKENI.

The V and J genes are TRBV29-1 and TRBJ2-5; 7 positions match TRBD2. CDR1 SQVTM and CDR2 ANQGSEA come from the germline V gene. CDR3 length: 13 residues. V was pared by 5 bases and J by 5 bases, with 8 bases of the junction left unmatched. The CDR3, as DNA: TGCAGCGTTTCCTTCGCGGGGGTTGAGACCCAGTACTTC. Translated: CSVSFAGVETQYF.

The CDR3 sequence: CASSLDGQGTNEQYF. The CDR3, as DNA: TGCGCCAGCAGCTTGGACGGACAGGGTACCAACGAGCAGTACTTC. The gene calls are TRBV5-1 and TRBJ2-7; 8 nucleotides match TRBD1. This CDR3 is built from 15 residues. Germline CDR1 is SGHRS and CDR2 is YFSETQ. The V gene end was trimmed by 0 bases and the J gene end by 5 bases; junction bases not matched to a gene: 7.

The genes are TRBV4-1 and TRBJ1-2; maybe TRBD1 (6 bases). The ends were cut back, 0 bases at V and 8 bases at J, with 10 bases in the middle. Germline V gene lookup returns CDR1 MGHRA and CDR2 YSYEKL. This CDR3 is built from 13 residues. The CDR3 region is CASSQDERGGYTF. The CDR3 nucleotides read TGCGCCAGCAGCCAAGATGAGAGGGGGGGCTACACCTTC.

The rearrangement links TRBV15 to TRBJ1-1; no reliable D call. The V end lost 5 bases, the J end lost 0 bases, and 10 bases lay between the germline ends. This CDR3 has 14 residues. CDR1 is LNHNV, CDR2 YYDKDF, per germline (reference sequence). The CDR3 nucleotides are TGTGCCACCAGCCCGGTTAACGTGAACACTGAAGCTTTCTTT. Its protein is CATSPVNVNTEAFF.

A single count supports this clone. This rearrangement joins TRBV5-1 to TRBJ1-1; 9 bases line up with TRBD1. Germline CDR1 is SGHRS and CDR2 is YFSETQ. V gave up 2 bases and J gave up 5 bases; unmatched junction bases: 7. This CDR3 is 15 amino acids long. The CDR3 is CASSLQGASGTEAFF. CDR3 nucleotides: TGCGCCAGCAGCTTACAGGGGGCATCGGGGACTGAAGCTTTCTTT. The full variable domain, its missing parts supplied by reference TRBV5-1 and TRBJ1-1, is KAGVTQTPRYLIKTRGQQVTLSCSPISGHRSVSWYQQTPGQGLQFLFEYFSETQRNKGNFPGRFSGRQFSNSRSEMNVSTLELGDSALYLCASSLQGASGTEAFFGQGTRLTVV.

V usage is TRBV7-9 and J usage is TRBJ2-7; 12 nucleotides line up with TRBD2. Germline CDR1 reads SEHNR; CDR2 reads FQNEAQ (reference sequence). CDR3 length equals 14 residues. With 3 bases clipped from V and 6 bases from J, the junction kept 3 bases outside the gene matches. The CDR3 protein is CASSLTSGRVEQYF. The CDR3 bases are TGTGCCAGCAGCTTGACTAGCGGGAGAGTCGAGCAGTACTTC.

The chain combines TRBV4-1 with TRBJ2-1; 7 nucleotides match TRBD1. Germline CDR1 reads MGHRA; CDR2 reads YSYEKL. V trimming: 1 base; J trimming: 6 bases; junction bases outside the gene matches: 6. CDR3 length: 15 amino acids. CDR3 sequence (DNA): TGCGCCAGCAGCCAAGGTAGACAGGGAAGCAATGAGCAGTTCTTC. This sequence encodes CASSQGRQGSNEQFF.

J is TRBJ1-4 and V is TRBV5-4, with D possibly matching TRBD1 (6 bases). V gave up 2 bases and J gave up 8 bases, with 22 bases separating them. The CDR3 has 17 amino acids. Germline CDR1 and CDR2: SGHNT and YYREEE (reference sequence). The CDR3 DNA reads TGTGCCAGCAGCTTTAAACAGGGAGCGGGGTCTCGGGAAAAACTGTTTTTT. Translation: CASSFKQGAGSREKLFF.

This clone has just one count. The rearrangement links TRBV2 to TRBJ2-7; TRBD1 aligns across 8 bases. Trimming at V came to 11 bases and at J to 5 bases, leaving 11 bases not matched to a gene. This CDR3 comprises 13 residues. Germline assignment: CDR1 SNHLY and CDR2 FYNNEI. CDR3 DNA sequence: TGTGCCGTCGACAGGGGTCAGAGAGACGAGCAGTACTTC. It specifies CAVDRGQRDEQYF.

With regard to this clone: A much larger clone differs from this one at a single base, so this may be a read error. The sample holds other DNA sequences that translate to the same CDR3. The chain is built from TRBV30 and TRBJ2-7, with 9 nucleotides matching TRBD2. The CDR3 is made up of 15 amino acids. Per the germline V gene, CDR1 is GTSNPN and CDR2 is SVGIG (reference sequence). The V segment lost 1 base and the J segment 5 bases; nucleotides outside the gene matches: 9. CDR3 residues: CAWSGAGGRGDEQYF. The CDR3 DNA follows: TGTGCCTGGAGTGGTGCGGGGGGGAGGGGCGACGAGCAGTACTTC. The full variable domain, its missing parts supplied by reference TRBV30 and TRBJ2-7, is SQTIHQWPATLVQPVGSPLSLECTVEGTSNPNLYWYRQAAGRGLQLLFYSVGIGQISSEVPQNLSASRPQDRQFILSSKKLLLSDSGFYLCAWSGAGGRGDEQYFGPGTRLTVT.

The CDR3 DNA reads as TGTGCCAGCAGCTTGCGGGACAGTCGCACCTTC. Translation: CASSLRDSRTF. The genes are TRBV5-6 and TRBJ1-2; 7 nucleotides agree with TRBD1. The CDR3 runs 11 residues. CDR1 and CDR2 from the germline V gene are SGHDT and YYEEEE. V trimming: 1 base; J trimming: 13 bases; junction bases outside the gene matches: 4.

This clone was found a few times. The J gene is TRBJ2-2, the V gene TRBV28, with TRBD1 matching over 8 bases. V lost 6 bases, J lost 7 bases, and 10 bases stayed unmatched. CDR3 size: 15 residues. The germline gives CDR1 MDHEN, CDR2 SYDVKM. CDR3 protein: CASSPADRVGGELFF. DNA for the CDR3: TGTGCCAGCAGCCCCGCGGACAGGGTCGGCGGGGAGCTGTTTTTT.

The chain carries TRBV7-3 and TRBJ2-6; perhaps TRBD2 as D (6 bases). Germline V CDR1 and CDR2: SGHTA, FQGTGA. The CDR3 spans 16 residues. V shed 5 bases and J shed 6 bases, with 17 bases lying between them. The CDR3 region is CASSPRAGPQANVLTF. CDR3 sequence (DNA): TGTGCCAGCAGCCCTCGGGCGGGGCCCCAGGCCAACGTCCTGACTTTC.

CDR3 DNA: TGTGCCAGCAGTTCGACAGGGATCAATCAGCCCCAGCATTTT. Its protein is CASSSTGINQPQHF. This chain uses TRBV28 with TRBJ1-5; TRBD1 aligns across 7 bases. This CDR3 comprises 14 residues. Germline lookup yields CDR1 MDHEN and CDR2 SYDVKM. V lost 4 bases, J lost 3 bases, and 3 bases stayed unmatched. Full variable domain (missing parts from reference TRBV28 and TRBJ1-5): DVKVTQSSRYLVKRTGEKVFLECVQDMDHENMFWYRQDPGLGLRLIYFSYDVKMKEKGDIPEGYSVSREKKERFSLILESASTNQTSMYLCASSSTGINQPQHFGDGTRLSIL.

In regard to this clone: The sample holds other DNA sequences that translate to the same CDR3. The chain links TRBV5-1 to TRBJ1-4; D unclear. From germline, CDR1 is SGHRS and CDR2 YFSETQ. This CDR3 contains 15 residues. V was trimmed by 0 bases and J by 0 bases, leaving 6 bases between them. CDR3 sequence (DNA): TGCGCCAGCAGCTTGGATCCTTCAACTAATGAAAAACTGTTTTTT. It yields the protein CASSLDPSTNEKLFF.

This chain links TRBV18 with TRBJ1-6; D is possibly TRBD1 (6 bases). There are 16 residues in the CDR3. Trimming left V 4 bases short and J 6 bases short, with 16 bases between. Germline assignment: CDR1 KGHSH and CDR2 LQKENI. CDR3 residues: CASSLTPGDTNSPLHF. As DNA, the CDR3 is TGTGCCAGCTCACTCACCCCCGGGGACACTAATTCACCCCTCCACTTT.

The chain combines TRBV13 with TRBJ2-3, with D possibly being TRBD1 (6 bases). V was pared by 7 bases and J by 2 bases, with 10 bases between. Germline V lookup: CDR1 PRHDT, CDR2 FYEKMQ (reference sequence). CDR3 length: 13 amino acids. This CDR3 is CASTGQFTDTQYF. The CDR3 region has the DNA TGTGCCAGCACCGGACAGTTCACAGATACGCAGTATTTT.

This sequence joins TRBV5-4 and TRBJ2-1; TRBD2 agrees at 12 bases. Germline V CDR1 and CDR2: SGHNT, YYREEE (reference sequence). The ends lost 0 bases at V and 5 bases at J; junction bases unmatched: 3. CDR3 length: 16 residues. CDR3 in DNA: TGTGCCAGCAGCTTGGGGGGACTAGCGGGCGACAATGAGCAGTTCTTC. It specifies CASSLGGLAGDNEQFF.

The J gene is TRBJ2-3, the V gene TRBV24-1; D perhaps matches TRBD1 (5 bases). Between the trimmed V and J ends, which lost 9 bases and 2 bases, there was a span of 11 bases. The CDR3 runs 13 residues. Per the germline V gene, CDR1 is KGHDR and CDR2 is SFDVKD. The DNA for the CDR3 is TGTGCCACCGGGGAAGGGGACACAGATACGCAGTATTTT. Its translation is CATGEGDTDTQYF.

The DNA for the CDR3 is TGTGCCAGCAGTGGAGGGAATTCACCCCTCCACTTT. Protein sequence: CASSGGNSPLHF. This sequence joins TRBV2 and TRBJ1-6, with D unclear. CDR3 length: 12 amino acids. CDR1 is SNHLY, CDR2 FYNNEI, per germline. V was shortened by 4 bases and J by 7 bases, with 5 bases between the two germline ends.